A selection of T cell receptor beta chains follows, all from one sample in a study of Ad26.COV2.S vaccination and SARS-CoV-2 variants. Repertoires were generated with immunoSEQ multiplex PCR, while TCRdb's copy carries only in-frame clones and drops some. The table includes about 390,000 clones, around nine tenths detected once. The sample was peripheral blood, taken in a trial of Ad26.COV2.S vaccine versus placebo. The receptors shown here come from a person between 18 and 59 years old who received the Ad26.COV2.S COVID-19 vaccine or a placebo. The CDR3 runs from the conserved cysteine through the conserved F or W. A D gene is named only where the DNA matches it firmly. Rows may omit the clone size; those that give it use once, few, many or a size class.

j_gene,abundance,v_gene,d_gene,CDR3aa,CDR3nt
TRBJ2-1,-,TRBV3-1/TRBV3-2,-,CASSQETYNEQFF,TGTGCCAGCAGCCAAGAAACCTACAATGAGCAGTTCTTC
TRBJ2-7,-,TRBV2,-,CASSEEDYEQYF,TGTGCCAGCAGTGAAGAGGACTACGAGCAGTACTTC
TRBJ1-1,once,TRBV10-1,TRBD1,CASSDTHRGGVDTEAFF,TGCGCCAGCAGTGATACCCACAGGGGAGGGGTCGACACTGAAGCTTTCTTT
TRBJ2-3,-,TRBV3-1/TRBV3-2,-,CASSQMVLDTQYF,TGTGCCAGCAGCCAAATGGTTCTGGATACGCAGTATTTT
TRBJ1-1,-,TRBV7-9,-,CASSPPVRNTEAFF,TGTGCCAGCAGCCCTCCCGTCCGGAACACTGAAGCTTTCTTT
TRBJ1-1,-,TRBV7-9,-,CASSLKRVILQGGNTEAFF,TGTGCCAGCAGCTTAAAGAGAGTAATCCTACAGGGTGGGAACACTGAAGCTTTCTTT
TRBJ2-3,-,TRBV7-2,TRBD2,CASSSGLAGVGRQYF,TGTGCCAGCAGCTCGGGACTAGCGGGGGTCGGGAGGCAGTATTTT
TRBJ1-1,-,TRBV5-1,-,CASSLAGGSTEAFF,TGCGCCAGCAGCTTGGCCGGGGGGAGCACTGAAGCTTTCTTT
TRBJ2-6,-,TRBV10-2,-,CASSGGSGANVLTF,TGCGCCAGCAGTGGGGGCTCTGGGGCCAACGTCCTGACTTTC
TRBJ2-1,-,TRBV6-6,TRBD1,CASSYSMQGQDNEQFF,TGTGCCAGCAGTTACTCGATGCAGGGACAGGACAATGAGCAGTTCTTC